This T cell receptor (beta chain) was observed in a study of T cells in Graves' hyperthyroidism and ophthalmopathy. In the ophthalmopathy cohort, Clinical Activity Score was at least 3, NOSPECS grade at least 4, and duration under 3 months. TCR beta CDR3 regions were amplified from RNA transcripts. TCR CDR3 underwent first-round RT-PCR with the HTBI primer set. TCRdb reanalysed the multiplex PCR reads using MiXCR and keeps one entry per CDR3 protein. Of about 480,000 distinct CDR3 sequences in the sample, approximately 23% are singletons; the top ten hold less than 65%. The CDR3 spans 15 residues. In germline, CDR1 is MNHNS, CDR2 SASEGT. The V and J ends lost 0 bases and 7 bases respectively, with 13 bases between them. This clonotype was counted only a few times.

Specimen: blood. The chain joins TRBV6-1 to TRBJ1-5; unclear D gene. The sequence was obtained from a woman between 65 and 79 years old with Graves' ophthalmopathy. The CDR3 nucleotides read TGTGCCAGCAGTGAAGCAGAAGGGTATGGGCAGCCCCAGCATTTT. This codes for CASSEAEGYGQPQHF.